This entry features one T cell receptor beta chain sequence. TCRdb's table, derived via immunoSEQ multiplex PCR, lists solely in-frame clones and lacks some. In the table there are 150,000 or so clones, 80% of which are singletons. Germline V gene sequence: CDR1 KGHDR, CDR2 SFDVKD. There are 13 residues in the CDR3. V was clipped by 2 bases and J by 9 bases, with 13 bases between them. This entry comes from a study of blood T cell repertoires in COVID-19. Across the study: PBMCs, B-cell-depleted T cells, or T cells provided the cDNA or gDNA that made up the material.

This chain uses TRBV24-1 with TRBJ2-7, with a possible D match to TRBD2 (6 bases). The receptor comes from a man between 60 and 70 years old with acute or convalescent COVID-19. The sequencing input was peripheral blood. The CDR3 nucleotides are TGTGCCACCAGTGATTCCGGGGGAGAGGGGCAGTACTTC. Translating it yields CATSDSGGEGQYF.